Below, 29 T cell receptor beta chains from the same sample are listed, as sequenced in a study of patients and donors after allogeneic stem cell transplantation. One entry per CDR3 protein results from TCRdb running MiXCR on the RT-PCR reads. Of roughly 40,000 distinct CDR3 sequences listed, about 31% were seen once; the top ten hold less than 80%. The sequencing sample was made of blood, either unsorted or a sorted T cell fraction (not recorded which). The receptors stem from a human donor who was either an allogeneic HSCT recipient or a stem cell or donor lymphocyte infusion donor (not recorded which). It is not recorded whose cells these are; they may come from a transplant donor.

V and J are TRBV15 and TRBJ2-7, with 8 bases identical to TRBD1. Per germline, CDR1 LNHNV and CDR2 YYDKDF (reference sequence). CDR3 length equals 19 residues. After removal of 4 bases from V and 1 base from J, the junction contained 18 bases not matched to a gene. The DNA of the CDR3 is TGTGCCACCAGCATTAACCGGGACAGGCTTTTTGAGGGGTCCTACGAGCAGTACTTC. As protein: CATSINRDRLFEGSYEQYF.

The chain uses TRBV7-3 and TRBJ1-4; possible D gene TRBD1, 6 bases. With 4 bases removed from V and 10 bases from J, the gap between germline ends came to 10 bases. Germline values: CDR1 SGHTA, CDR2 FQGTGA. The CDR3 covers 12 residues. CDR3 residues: CASSCEGGKLFF. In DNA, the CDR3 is TGTGCCAGCAGCTGCGAGGGGGGAAAACTGTTTTTT. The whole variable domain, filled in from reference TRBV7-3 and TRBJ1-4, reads GAGVSQTPSNKVTEKGKYVELRCDPISGHTALYWYRQSLGQGPEFLIYFQGTGAADDSGLPNDRFFAVRPEGSVSTLKIQRTERGDSAVYLCASSCEGGKLFFGSGTQLSVL.

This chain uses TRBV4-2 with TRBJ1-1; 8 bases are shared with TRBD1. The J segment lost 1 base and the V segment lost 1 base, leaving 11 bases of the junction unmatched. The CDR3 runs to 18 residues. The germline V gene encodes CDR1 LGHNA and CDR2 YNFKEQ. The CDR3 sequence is CASSQVPRGLGANTEAFF. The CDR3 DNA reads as TGTGCCAGCAGCCAAGTCCCCAGGGGGCTTGGGGCGAACACTGAAGCTTTCTTT.

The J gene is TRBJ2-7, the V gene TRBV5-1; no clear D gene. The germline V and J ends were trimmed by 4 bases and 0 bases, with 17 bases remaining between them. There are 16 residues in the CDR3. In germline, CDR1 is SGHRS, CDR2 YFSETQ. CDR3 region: CASSPVIQTSSYEQYF. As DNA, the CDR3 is TGCGCCAGCAGCCCGGTCATCCAGACGAGCTCCTACGAGCAGTACTTC.

CDR3 DNA: TGTGCCACCAGTGATTTTCTCTCCTACGAGCAGTACTTC. Translated, it gives CATSDFLSYEQYF. The genes are TRBV24-1 and TRBJ2-7; no reliable D call. This CDR3 is built from 13 residues. V dropped 1 base and J dropped 0 bases, with 3 bases sitting between them. Germline loops: CDR1 KGHDR, CDR2 SFDVKD.

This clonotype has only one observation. The CDR3 nucleotides are TGTGCCAGCAGCCTTTCGAGAGGGAGGTACGAGCAGTACTTC. It is translated as CASSLSRGRYEQYF. The chain joins TRBV12-3 or TRBV12-4 to TRBJ2-7, with a tentative D call TRBD2 (6 bases). The CDR3 covers 14 residues. V lost 6 bases, J lost 4 bases, and 16 bases lay in between.

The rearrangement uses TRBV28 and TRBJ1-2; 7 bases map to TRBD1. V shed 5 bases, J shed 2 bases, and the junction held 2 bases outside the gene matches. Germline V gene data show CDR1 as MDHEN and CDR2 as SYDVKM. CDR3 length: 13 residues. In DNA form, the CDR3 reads TGTGCCAGCAGTGAAGGGGGCAACTATGGCTACACCTTC. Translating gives CASSEGGNYGYTF.

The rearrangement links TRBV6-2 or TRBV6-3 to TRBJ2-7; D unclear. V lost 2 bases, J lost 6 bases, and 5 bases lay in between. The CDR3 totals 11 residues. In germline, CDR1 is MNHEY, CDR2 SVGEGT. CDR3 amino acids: CASSYDSEQYF. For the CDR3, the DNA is TGTGCCAGCAGTTACGATAGCGAGCAGTACTTC.

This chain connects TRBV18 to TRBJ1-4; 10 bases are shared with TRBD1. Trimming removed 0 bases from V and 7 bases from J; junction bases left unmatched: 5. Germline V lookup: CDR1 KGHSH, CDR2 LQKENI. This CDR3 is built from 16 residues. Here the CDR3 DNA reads TGTGCCAGCTCACCACCCTCGCGGACAGGGGGTGAAAAACTGTTTTTT. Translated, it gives CASSPPSRTGGEKLFF.

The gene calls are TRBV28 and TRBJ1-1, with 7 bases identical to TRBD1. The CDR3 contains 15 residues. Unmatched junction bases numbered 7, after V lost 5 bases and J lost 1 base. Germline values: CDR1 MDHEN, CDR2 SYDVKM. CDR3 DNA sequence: TGTGCCAGCAGTGCCGGACAGGCCGGGAACACTGAAGCTTTCTTT. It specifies CASSAGQAGNTEAFF.

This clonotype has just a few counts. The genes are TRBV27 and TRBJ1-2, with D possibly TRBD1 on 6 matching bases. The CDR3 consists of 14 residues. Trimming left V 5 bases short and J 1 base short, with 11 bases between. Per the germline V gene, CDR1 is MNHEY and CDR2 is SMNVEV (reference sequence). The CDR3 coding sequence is TGTGCCAGCAGTACCGGGACAAATAACTATGGCTACACCTTC. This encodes CASSTGTNNYGYTF.

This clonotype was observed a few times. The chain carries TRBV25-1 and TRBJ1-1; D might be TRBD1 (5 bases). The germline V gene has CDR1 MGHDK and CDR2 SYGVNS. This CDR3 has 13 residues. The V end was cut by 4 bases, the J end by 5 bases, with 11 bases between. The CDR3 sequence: CASSGGLLTEAFF. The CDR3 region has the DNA TGTGCCAGCAGTGGGGGACTCCTTACTGAAGCTTTCTTT.

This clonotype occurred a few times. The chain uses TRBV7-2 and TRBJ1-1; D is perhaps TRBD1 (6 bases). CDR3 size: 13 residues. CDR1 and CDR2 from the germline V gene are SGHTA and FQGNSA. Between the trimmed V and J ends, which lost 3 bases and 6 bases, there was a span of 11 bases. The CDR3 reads CASSLNRAAEAFF. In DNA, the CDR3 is TGTGCCAGCAGCTTGAACAGGGCGGCTGAAGCTTTCTTT.

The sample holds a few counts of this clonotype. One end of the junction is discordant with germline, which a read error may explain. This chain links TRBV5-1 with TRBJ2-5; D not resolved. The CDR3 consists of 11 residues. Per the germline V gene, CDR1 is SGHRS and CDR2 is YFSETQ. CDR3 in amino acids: CASSLAETQYF. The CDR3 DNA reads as TGTGCCAGCAGCTTAGCAGAGACCCAGTACTTC.

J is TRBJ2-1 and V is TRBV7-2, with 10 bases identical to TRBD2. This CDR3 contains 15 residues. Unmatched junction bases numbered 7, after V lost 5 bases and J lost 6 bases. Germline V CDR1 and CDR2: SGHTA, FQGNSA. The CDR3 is CASSPGSGRFNEQFF. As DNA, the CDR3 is TGTGCCAGCAGCCCAGGTAGCGGGAGGTTCAATGAGCAGTTCTTC.

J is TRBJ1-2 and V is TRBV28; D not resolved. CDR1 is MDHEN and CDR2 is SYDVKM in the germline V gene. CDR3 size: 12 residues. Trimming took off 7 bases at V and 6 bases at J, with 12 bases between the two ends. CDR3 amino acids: CASTTLGDGYTF. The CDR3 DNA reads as TGTGCCAGCACTACTCTGGGCGATGGCTACACCTTC.

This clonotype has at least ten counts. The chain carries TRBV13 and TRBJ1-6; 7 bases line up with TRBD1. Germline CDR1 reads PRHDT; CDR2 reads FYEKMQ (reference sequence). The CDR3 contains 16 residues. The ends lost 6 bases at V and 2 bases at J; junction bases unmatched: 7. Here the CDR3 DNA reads TGTGCCAGCAGGCCACAGGGGCCTACCTATAATTCACCCCTCCACTTT. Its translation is CASRPQGPTYNSPLHF.

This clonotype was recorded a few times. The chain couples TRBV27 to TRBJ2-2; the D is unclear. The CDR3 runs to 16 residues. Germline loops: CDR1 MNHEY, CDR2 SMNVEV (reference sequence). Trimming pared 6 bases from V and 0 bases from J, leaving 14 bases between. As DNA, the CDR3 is TGTGCCAGCAGCATTCGTACAGCAGCGAACACCGGGGAGCTGTTTTTT. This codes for CASSIRTAANTGELFF.

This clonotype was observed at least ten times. The chain's CDR3 is CATSRDGDSDHEQYF. DNA for the CDR3: TGTGCCACCAGCAGAGATGGGGACTCCGACCACGAGCAGTACTTC. The chain is built from TRBV15 and TRBJ2-7; tentative D call: TRBD2 (6 bases). The germline V gene encodes CDR1 LNHNV and CDR2 YYDKDF (reference sequence). The CDR3 has 15 residues. The ends were cut back, 0 bases at V and 5 bases at J, with 14 bases in the middle.

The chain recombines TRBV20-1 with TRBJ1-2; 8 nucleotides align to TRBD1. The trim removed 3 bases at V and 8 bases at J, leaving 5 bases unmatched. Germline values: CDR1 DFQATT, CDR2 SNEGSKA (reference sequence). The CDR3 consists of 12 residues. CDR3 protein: CSARDREGGYTF. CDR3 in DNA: TGCAGTGCTAGGGACAGGGAGGGCGGCTACACCTTC.

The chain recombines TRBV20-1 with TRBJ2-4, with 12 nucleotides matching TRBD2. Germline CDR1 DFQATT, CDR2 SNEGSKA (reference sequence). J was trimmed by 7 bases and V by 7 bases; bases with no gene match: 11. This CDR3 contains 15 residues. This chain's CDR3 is CSGTPGLAGLNIQYF. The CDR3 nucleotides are TGCAGTGGGACGCCGGGACTAGCGGGCCTGAACATTCAGTACTTC.

CDR3 nucleotides: TGTGCCAGTAGTATTCAGGGGGTGTTCAATGAGCAGTTCTTC. Protein sequence: CASSIQGVFNEQFF. The V call is TRBV19, the J call TRBJ2-1; the match to TRBD1 covers 7 bases. V lost 3 bases to trimming and J lost 6 bases; unmatched junction nucleotides: 5. The CDR3 runs to 14 residues. Germline CDR1 reads LNHDA; CDR2 reads SQIVND (reference sequence).

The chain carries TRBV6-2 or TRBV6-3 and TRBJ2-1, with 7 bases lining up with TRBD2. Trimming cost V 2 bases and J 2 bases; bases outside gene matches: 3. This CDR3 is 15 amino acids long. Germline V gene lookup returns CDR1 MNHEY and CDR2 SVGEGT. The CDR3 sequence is CASSYPGGPYNEQFF. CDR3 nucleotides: TGTGCCAGCAGTTACCCGGGAGGACCCTACAATGAGCAGTTCTTC.

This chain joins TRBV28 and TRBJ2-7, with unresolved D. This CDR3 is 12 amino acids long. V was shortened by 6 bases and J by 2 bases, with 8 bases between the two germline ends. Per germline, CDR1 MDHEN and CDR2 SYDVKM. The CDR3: CASRGATYEQYF. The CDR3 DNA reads TGTGCCAGCAGGGGCGCGACCTACGAGCAGTACTTC.

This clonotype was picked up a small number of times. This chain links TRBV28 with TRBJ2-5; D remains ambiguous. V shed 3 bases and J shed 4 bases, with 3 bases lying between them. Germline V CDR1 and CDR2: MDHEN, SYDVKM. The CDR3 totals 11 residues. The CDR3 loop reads CASSFRETQYF. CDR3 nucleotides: TGTGCCAGCAGTTTTAGAGAGACCCAGTACTTC.

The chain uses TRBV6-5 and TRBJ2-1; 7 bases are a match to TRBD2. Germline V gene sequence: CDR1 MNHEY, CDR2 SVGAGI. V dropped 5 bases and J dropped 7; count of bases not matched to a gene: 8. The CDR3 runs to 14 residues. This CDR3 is CASSPQTSKNEQFF. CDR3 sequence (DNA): TGTGCCAGCAGTCCCCAGACTAGCAAGAATGAGCAGTTCTTC.

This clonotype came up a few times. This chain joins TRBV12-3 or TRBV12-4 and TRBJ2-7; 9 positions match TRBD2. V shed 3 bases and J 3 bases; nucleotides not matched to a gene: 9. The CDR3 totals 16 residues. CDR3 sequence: CASSFGLAGPYYEQYF. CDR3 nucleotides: TGTGCCAGCAGTTTCGGGCTAGCGGGGCCGTACTACGAGCAGTACTTC.

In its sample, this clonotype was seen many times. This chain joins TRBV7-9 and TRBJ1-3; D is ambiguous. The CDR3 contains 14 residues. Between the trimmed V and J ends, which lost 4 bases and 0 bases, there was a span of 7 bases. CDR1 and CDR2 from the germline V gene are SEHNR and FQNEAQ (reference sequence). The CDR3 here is CASSYELSGNTIYF. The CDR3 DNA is TGTGCCAGCAGCTACGAACTCTCTGGAAACACCATATATTTT.

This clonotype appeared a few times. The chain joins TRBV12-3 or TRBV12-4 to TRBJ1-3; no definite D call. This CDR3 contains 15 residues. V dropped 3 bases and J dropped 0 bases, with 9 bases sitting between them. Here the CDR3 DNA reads TGTGCCAGCAGTTTTAGCCGTCTCTCTGGAAACACCATATATTTT. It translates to CASSFSRLSGNTIYF.